This TCR beta chain was sequenced for a study of blood T cell repertoires in COVID-19. Study information: Acute and convalescent COVID-19 specimens originated in the United States, Italy and Spain. Sources were T cells, B-cell-depleted T cells, or PBMCs; the material itself was cDNA or gDNA.

The CDR3 runs 16 residues. Trimming cost V 4 bases and J 5 bases, with 20 bases left between them. Germline V gives CDR1 LNHDA, CDR2 SQIVND (reference sequence). In the original workflow: From reference gene primer amplification, estimates of nucleated cell counts were derived. Only in-frame clones appear in the TCRdb table, and some are missing; sequencing was by immunoSEQ multiplex PCR. Clone size and V and J calls were adopted from that table, with D and trimming inferred from the DNA. The repertoire has some 98,000 clones, approximately 80% of them found once; the top ten carry 11%. The receptor's source is a man in his 70s with active or convalescent COVID-19. The chain uses TRBV19 and TRBJ1-2; D might be TRBD1 (5 bases). Sequenced input: peripheral blood. Here the CDR3 reads CASSTKTEKFHYGYTF. CDR3 sequence (DNA): TGTGCCAGTAGTACAAAGACAGAGAAATTCCATTATGGCTACACCTTC.